These T cell receptor beta chains were read from a single sample in a study of radiation and T cells in renal cell carcinoma. Repertoires were generated with immunoSEQ multiplex PCR, while TCRdb's copy carries only in-frame clones and drops some. Of about 16,000 clones in the sample, 50% are singletons; the top ten hold around 43%. Specimen: tumor tissue, collected from a patient whose treatment included radiotherapy and nephrectomy. All receptors come from a woman aged 60 to 75 with renal cell carcinoma. CDR3s include the opening cysteine and the closing phenylalanine or tryptophan. The D gene is left open where the match is weak. Clone sizes are given selectively: once, few, many, or a class where the clone is expanded.

>.|TRBV2|TRBJ2-2|few
CASSEALGEGTGELFF
TGTGCCAGCAGTGAAGCGCTCGGGGAAGGCACCGGGGAGCTGTTTTTT
>.|TRBV27|TRBJ2-5|few
CASSLSGGFGTQYF
TGTGCCAGCAGTTTAAGTGGGGGATTCGGGACCCAGTACTTC
>TRBD1|TRBV5-1|TRBJ2-3|few
CASSDRGQTDTQYF
TGCGCCAGCAGCGACAGGGGGCAAACAGATACGCAGTATTTT
>.|TRBV11-3|TRBJ2-3|.
CASSLGRETDTQYF
TGTGCCAGCAGCCTGGGCCGGGAGACAGATACGCAGTATTTT
>TRBD1|TRBV6-5|TRBJ1-1|.
CASSFSGTGYSAEAFF
TGTGCCAGCAGTTTTTCCGGGACAGGATACAGCGCTGAAGCTTTCTTT
>TRBD1|TRBV5-1|TRBJ2-3|.
CASSLSPTGKHADTQYF
TGCGCCAGCAGCTTGTCCCCGACAGGGAAGCATGCAGATACGCAGTATTTT
>.|TRBV6-5|TRBJ2-5|.
CASSLRQQETQYF
TGTGCCAGCAGTCTTCGACAGCAAGAGACCCAGTACTTC
>.|TRBV5-1|TRBJ2-3|.
CASSLVATSTDTQYF
TGCGCCAGCAGCTTGGTGGCTACTAGCACAGATACGCAGTATTTT
>TRBD1|TRBV19|TRBJ1-5|.
CASSTMTGGIPWGNQPQHF
TGTGCCAGTAGTACAATGACAGGGGGCATCCCGTGGGGCAATCAGCCCCAGCATTTT
>.|TRBV6-5|TRBJ1-2|.
CASSPLGGNYGYTF
TGTGCCAGCAGTCCGTTGGGGGGTAACTATGGCTACACCTTC
>TRBD1|TRBV9|TRBJ2-7|.
CASSPGTENYEQYF
TGTGCCAGCAGCCCCGGGACAGAAAACTACGAGCAGTACTTC
>TRBD1|TRBV10-3|TRBJ1-5|.
CAISDGRGLSNQPQHF
TGTGCCATCAGTGATGGGAGGGGGCTTAGCAATCAGCCCCAGCATTTT